Listed here are 25 T cell receptor beta chains from one sample, sequenced in a study of neurological immune-mediated disorders. One entry per CDR3 protein, called by TCRdb with MiXCR from the 5' RACE reads. Altogether under 20,000 distinct CDR3 sequences are present, about 2.5% being singletons, with the ten largest covering 5.5%. The sample taken for sequencing was PBMCs. The source is a woman aged 18-29 years with multiple sclerosis.

This clonotype was seen repeatedly, ten times or more. The V and J genes are TRBV5-1 and TRBJ2-7, with 10 nucleotides matching TRBD1. With 4 bases clipped from V and 3 bases from J, the junction kept 4 bases outside the gene matches. The CDR3 has 14 amino acids. The germline CDR1 and CDR2 sequences are SGHRS and YFSETQ. The CDR3 is CASSRTGGVYEQYF. The CDR3, as DNA: TGCGCCAGCAGCCGGACAGGGGGAGTCTACGAGCAGTACTTC.

At least ten counts were recorded for this clonotype. The chain carries TRBV5-1 and TRBJ2-7, with 10 bases identical to TRBD1. The junction had 4 bases not matched to a gene; V was cut back by 4 bases and J by 3 bases. There are 14 residues in the CDR3. Germline V lookup: CDR1 SGHRS, CDR2 YFSETQ. The CDR3 coding sequence is TGCGCCAGCAGCCCCGGGACAGGGGACTACGAGCAGTACTTC. Residues: CASSPGTGDYEQYF.

This clonotype has at least ten counts. The CDR3 here is CAISEGTDTQYF. The CDR3 nucleotides read TGTGCCATCAGTGAGGGGACAGATACGCAGTATTTT. The rearrangement uses TRBV10-3 and TRBJ2-3; D gene unclear. The V gene's germline CDR1 is ENHRY and CDR2 SYGVKD. The CDR3 contains 12 residues. The V gene lost 2 bases and the J gene lost 3 bases, with 3 bases spanning the gap.

This clonotype has a count of ten or more. This chain connects TRBV7-8 to TRBJ2-5; the D is unclear. CDR1 and CDR2 from the germline V gene are SGHVS and FQNEAQ. The length of the CDR3 is 13 residues. V was cut by 4 bases and J by 4 bases, with 10 bases left in between. The CDR3 coding sequence is TGTGCCAGCAGCTCCGAAGCGCGAGAGACCCAGTACTTC. As protein: CASSSEARETQYF.

There are many counts of this clonotype. J is TRBJ2-3 and V is TRBV7-9; D possibly corresponds to TRBD1 (6 bases). Trimming stripped 5 bases from V and 6 bases from J, with 18 bases between. Germline CDR1 reads SEHNR; CDR2 reads FQNEAQ (reference sequence). This CDR3 comprises 15 residues. The CDR3 sequence is CASSGPDSPEDTQYF. The DNA for the CDR3 is TGTGCCAGCAGCGGCCCGGACAGTCCGGAGGATACGCAGTATTTT. The variable domain in full, completed from reference TRBV7-9 and TRBJ2-3, reads DTGVSQNPRHKITKRGQNVTFRCDPISEHNRLYWYRQTLGQGPEFLTYFQNEAQLEKSRLLSDRFSAERPKGSFSTLEIQRTEQGDSAMYLCASSGPDSPEDTQYFGPGTRLTVL.

This clonotype is medium-sized in the sample. This chain uses TRBV6-5 with TRBJ1-4; D perhaps matches TRBD1 (5 bases). V lost 6 bases and J lost 8, with 10 bases in between. Germline assignment: CDR1 MNHEY and CDR2 SVGAGI. The CDR3 is 12 amino acids. The CDR3 here is CASSQRGEKLFF. The CDR3 nucleotides read TGTGCCAGCAGCCAGAGGGGAGAAAAACTGTTTTTT.

This clonotype showed up many times. This chain joins TRBV6-5 and TRBJ1-2, with 7 bases fitting TRBD1. Trimming at V came to 6 bases and at J to 4 bases, leaving 8 bases not matched to a gene. Germline V gives CDR1 MNHEY, CDR2 SVGAGI. The CDR3 is 14 amino acids. The CDR3 here is CASRTPQGSYGYTF. The DNA for the CDR3 is TGTGCCAGCAGGACCCCACAGGGGAGCTATGGCTACACCTTC.

This clonotype was counted ten times or more. The V gene is TRBV12-3 or TRBV12-4, the J gene TRBJ1-1; D is possibly TRBD1 (5 bases). The CDR3 has 13 amino acids. Trimming took 1 base from V and 5 from J, leaving 8 bases between them. CDR3 nucleotides: TGTGCCAGCAGTTTAGGGGGACCTACTGAAGCTTTCTTT. This translates into CASSLGGPTEAFF.

This clonotype was observed many times. The V and J genes are TRBV5-1 and TRBJ2-7, with D perhaps TRBD1 or TRBD2 (5 bases each). Trimming removed 0 bases from V and 4 bases from J, with 11 bases in between. This CDR3 is built from 14 residues. Germline values: CDR1 SGHRS, CDR2 YFSETQ. The DNA for the CDR3 is TGCGCCAGCAGCTTGGCCGACAGAGGGTACGAGCAGTACTTC. It yields the protein CASSLADRGYEQYF.

This clonotype was observed many times. This sequence joins TRBV20-1 and TRBJ2-7, with 11 positions matching TRBD1. The CDR3 is 14 residues long. Per germline, CDR1 DFQATT and CDR2 SNEGSKA (reference sequence). The V gene end was trimmed by 7 bases and the J gene end by 3 bases; junction bases not matched to a gene: 8. CDR3 amino acids: CSGSGQGANYEQYF. The CDR3 bases are TGCAGTGGCAGTGGACAGGGGGCCAACTACGAGCAGTACTTC.

The chain has TRBV30 and TRBJ2-3, with D possibly being TRBD2 (6 bases). V was cut by 2 bases and J by 5 bases, with 38 bases left in between. Germline V gene sequence: CDR1 GTSNPN, CDR2 SVGIG (reference sequence). The CDR3 is 22 amino acids. The CDR3 sequence is CAWSLSGPISGEDSDWGDTQYF. In nucleotides, the CDR3 is TGTGCCTGGAGTCTATCGGGTCCAATATCGGGGGAGGACTCAGACTGGGGAGATACGCAGTATTTT.

This chain links TRBV6-5 with TRBJ2-3; a possible D gene is TRBD2 (6 bases). The CDR3 loop spans 16 amino acids. V lost 4 bases and J lost 5, with 19 bases in between. The germline CDR1 and CDR2 sequences are MNHEY and SVGAGI. CDR3 sequence reads: CASSSAGLDLVDTQYF. The CDR3 DNA sequence: TGTGCCAGCAGTTCGGCGGGATTGGATTTGGTAGATACGCAGTATTTT.

This clonotype has at least ten counts. The rearrangement uses TRBV6-5 and TRBJ2-3, with D perhaps TRBD1 or TRBD2 (5 bases each). Trimming pared 4 bases from V and 6 bases from J, leaving 17 bases between. Germline V gene data show CDR1 as MNHEY and CDR2 as SVGAGI. The CDR3 length is 15 residues. CDR3: CASSSSRDLGDTQYF. CDR3 in DNA: TGTGCCAGCAGTTCCAGCCGGGACCTAGGGGATACGCAGTATTTT.

Within the sample, this clonotype is medium-sized. The gene calls are TRBV7-2 and TRBJ2-1; 11 bases are shared with TRBD2. There are 18 residues in the CDR3. V shed 1 base and J 0 bases; nucleotides not matched to a gene: 5. Germline CDR1 SGHTA, CDR2 FQGNSA. CDR3 loop: CASSLVGSGRGSYNEQFF. The CDR3 nucleotides are TGTGCCAGCAGCTTAGTGGGTAGCGGGAGGGGCTCCTACAATGAGCAGTTCTTC.

This clonotype appeared many times. The chain recombines TRBV27 with TRBJ1-2; a possible D gene is TRBD1 (5 bases). The CDR3 runs to 15 residues. V lost 4 bases to trimming and J lost 0 bases, with 12 bases between them. CDR1 and CDR2 from the germline V gene are MNHEY and SMNVEV (reference sequence). The CDR3 spells CASSSIQTANYGYTF. Here the CDR3 DNA reads TGTGCCAGCAGTTCCATACAGACAGCTAACTATGGCTACACCTTC.

Sample share makes this clonotype medium-sized (0.01 to 0.1%). This sequence joins TRBV13 and TRBJ1-2; tentative D call: TRBD1 (6 bases). The V gene lost 5 bases and the J gene lost 5 bases, with 15 bases spanning the gap. Per the germline V gene, CDR1 is PRHDT and CDR2 is FYEKMQ (reference sequence). The CDR3 totals 14 residues. The DNA of the CDR3 is TGTGCCAGCAGCGCAACCACAGGGCCTTATGGCTACACCTTC. Translating it yields CASSATTGPYGYTF.

This clonotype has at least ten counts. This chain uses TRBV20-1 with TRBJ2-3, with 10 bases that match TRBD2. J lost 0 bases, V lost 3 bases, and 12 bases had no gene match. Per germline, CDR1 DFQATT and CDR2 SNEGSKA (reference sequence). The CDR3 spans 18 residues. The CDR3 sequence: CSASLLAGASPSTDTQYF. The CDR3 nucleotides are TGCAGTGCTAGCTTGCTAGCGGGGGCCTCACCTAGCACAGATACGCAGTATTTT.

This clonotype appeared many times. The chain uses TRBV20-1 and TRBJ2-7, with 8 bases aligning to TRBD2. This CDR3 has 16 amino acids. Germline assignment: CDR1 DFQATT and CDR2 SNEGSKA (reference sequence). The CDR3, as DNA: TGCAGCGGTATTGCCGGGGGGGAAGACCCTACCTACGAGCAGTACTTC. It codes for CSGIAGGEDPTYEQYF.

In its sample, this clonotype was seen many times. The CDR3: CASSQDEIREQFF. As DNA, the CDR3 is TGCGCCAGCAGCCAAGATGAGATTAGGGAGCAGTTCTTC. V gene TRBV4-1 combines with J gene TRBJ2-1; D is unresolved. The CDR3 is made up of 13 amino acids. CDR1 MGHRA and CDR2 YSYEKL come from the germline V gene. V lost 0 bases to trimming and J lost 10 bases, with 10 bases between them.

This clonotype was recorded at least ten times. The rearrangement joins TRBV5-1 to TRBJ2-1; 8 bases align to TRBD2. Germline V gene data show CDR1 as SGHRS and CDR2 as YFSETQ. The CDR3 runs to 14 residues. The junction had 1 base not matched to a gene; V was cut back by 4 bases and J by 1 base. CDR3 coding DNA: TGCGCCAGCAGCAGCGGGGGTTCCTACAATGAGCAGTTCTTC. This codes for CASSSGGSYNEQFF.

In this sample, this clonotype turned up many times. This rearrangement joins TRBV11-2 to TRBJ1-1; 7 nucleotides align to TRBD1. CDR1 SGHAT and CDR2 FQNNGV come from the germline V gene. With V trimmed by 5 bases and J by 10 bases, 7 bases remained unmatched. The CDR3 sequence is 12 residues long. This chain's CDR3 is CASSGRTGTAFF. As DNA, the CDR3 is TGTGCCAGCAGCGGACGGACAGGAACAGCTTTCTTT.

This clonotype is termed medium-sized (0.01 to 0.1%). The chain links TRBV5-1 to TRBJ2-2, with D maybe TRBD2 (5 bases). Germline loops: CDR1 SGHRS, CDR2 YFSETQ. The CDR3 length is 14 residues. V shed 1 base and J shed 2 bases, with 6 bases lying between them. CDR3 loop: CASSLRGNTGELFF. The CDR3, as DNA: TGCGCCAGCAGCTTGCGGGGAAACACCGGGGAGCTGTTTTTT.

The chain couples TRBV6-6 to TRBJ2-7; 7 bases fit TRBD2. V was clipped by 6 bases and J by 5 bases; unmatched bases: 7. Germline V gene sequence: CDR1 MNHNY, CDR2 SVGAGI (reference sequence). The CDR3 extends over 13 amino acids. CDR3 DNA: TGTGCCAGCAGCGGGGAGGGGACGAACGAGCAGTACTTC. Amino acids: CASSGEGTNEQYF.

This clonotype has at least ten counts. The rearrangement joins TRBV12-3 or TRBV12-4 to TRBJ2-3, with D possibly being TRBD2 (6 bases). This CDR3 region has 15 residues. Deletions cut 5 bases from V and 11 bases from J, with 23 bases between. CDR3 region: CASSPRGLPVEGQYF. The DNA of the CDR3 is TGTGCCAGCAGTCCCCGTGGCCTACCGGTGGAGGGGCAGTATTTT.

The sample holds many counts of this clonotype. The chain is built from TRBV30 and TRBJ1-6; D gene uncertain. V dropped 1 base and J dropped 10 bases, with 17 bases sitting between them. The germline CDR1 and CDR2 sequences are GTSNPN and SVGIG (reference sequence). The length of the CDR3 is 15 residues. CDR3 bases: TGTGCCTGGAGTGCGGACGGGATCCTCGGCTCACCCCTCCACTTT. The encoded protein is CAWSADGILGSPLHF.